The T cell receptor beta chain described here comes from a study of regulatory T cells in long-lasting Graves disease. Findings and limits, study-wide: Only peripheral blood was studied, not thyroid tissue. TRBV28 was favored in persistent disease, as were TRBJ1-2 and TRBJ2-5.

Specified time point: newly diagnosed GD, antithyroid drugs for less than 3 months. From RNA extracted from PBMCs, the TCR library was made. In building TCR beta libraries, iRepertoire HTBI primers were used together with Arm-PCR of CDR3 regions. TCRdb re-called the multiplex PCR reads through MiXCR, storing one row per CDR3 protein. The sample shows approximately 210,000 distinct CDR3 sequences, about a sixth of them seen only once. Concerning this clonotype itself: Its cognate antigen is unknown.

The CDR3 is made up of 17 amino acids. Germline assignment: CDR1 SNHLY and CDR2 FYNNEI. Trimming cost V 4 bases and J 3 bases; bases outside gene matches: 12. The sequence was collected from a female donor with Graves disease. The specimen was peripheral blood mononuclear cells (PBMCs), collected at new diagnosis, from a patient treated with antithyroid drugs. The V call is TRBV2, the J call TRBJ2-7; 10 bases align to TRBD2. The CDR3 here is CASSVGPPRLAGYEQYF. CDR3 sequence (DNA): TGTGCCAGCAGTGTGGGACCCCCGAGACTAGCGGGCTACGAGCAGTACTTC.